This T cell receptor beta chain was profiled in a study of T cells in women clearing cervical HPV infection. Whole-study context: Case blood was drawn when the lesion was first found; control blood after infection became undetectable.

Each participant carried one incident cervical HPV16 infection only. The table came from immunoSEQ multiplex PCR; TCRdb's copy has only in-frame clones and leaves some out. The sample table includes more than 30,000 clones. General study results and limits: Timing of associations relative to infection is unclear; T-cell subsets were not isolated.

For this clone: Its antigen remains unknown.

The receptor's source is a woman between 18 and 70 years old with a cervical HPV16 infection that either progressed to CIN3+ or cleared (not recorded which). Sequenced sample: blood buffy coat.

The CDR3 protein is CASSPRDTSYEQYF. The CDR3 DNA, read in part, is TGTGCCAGCAGCCCTCGGGACACTTCTTACGAG. The rearrangement links TRBV5-4 to TRBJ2-7, with D tentatively TRBD1 (6 bases). Read sequence stops 3 residues before the CDR3 end, and the germline J gene provides the missing end. Germline V CDR1 and CDR2: SGHNT, YYREEE (reference sequence). The CDR3 covers 14 residues. Trimming pared 4 bases from V and 4 bases from J, leaving 15 bases between.